This T cell receptor (beta chain) was sequenced in a study of blood T cells in healthy people across ages. Regarding the study as a whole: Expanded clonotype changes were possibly confounded by unknown donor CMV status. PBMCs went unsorted, and a conclusive naive versus antigen-experienced comparison was therefore prevented. Long-lived donors had more naive CD4+ cells and higher diversity than aged donors. Age showed a roughly linear inverse relationship with TCR beta diversity per million T cells.

It was with a sample-barcoded 5' primer and a J-beta primer mix that a second PCR of about 7 to 12 cycles was run. Via MiXCR, TCRdb re-called the 5' RACE reads, giving one row per CDR3 protein. The data hold roughly 700,000 distinct CDR3 sequences, with around 48% observed a single time. J gave up 3 bases and V 5 bases, and 5 bases lay outside the gene matches. This CDR3 contains 14 residues. The germline gives CDR1 LNHNV, CDR2 YYDKDF (reference sequence). This clonotype was counted only a few times. Its antigen is not identified. J is TRBJ2-7 and V is TRBV15; 9 bases map to TRBD2. Sequencing used blood. This receptor was taken from a woman aged 55-70 years in good health. The CDR3 loop is CATSSAGGHYEQYF. DNA of the CDR3: TGTGCCACCAGCTCGGCGGGAGGGCACTACGAGCAGTACTTC.